A selection of T cell receptor beta chains follows, all from one sample in a study of blood T cell repertoires in COVID-19. Profiling relied on immunoSEQ multiplex PCR, and the TCRdb table lists in-frame clones only, not all of them. The profile covers about 170,000 clones, with about 80% appearing a single time and around a fifth taken by the ten largest. Sequencing input: PBMCs or T cells enriched from blood (not recorded which). The receptors shown here come from a woman aged 65 to 85 in a cohort exposed to, infected with or recovered from COVID-19 (not recorded which). The CDR3 runs from the conserved cysteine through the conserved F or W. The order of the fields is D gene, V gene, J gene, clone size, CDR3 protein, CDR3 DNA. A D gene is named only where the DNA matches it firmly. Rows may omit the clone size; those that give it use once, few, many or a size class.

>TRBD2|TRBV5-1|TRBJ2-1|NA
CASSPPTSGSNEQFF
TGCGCCAGCAGCCCACCGACTAGCGGGAGTAATGAGCAGTTCTTC
>TRBD2|TRBV5-1|TRBJ2-1|NA
CASSLDSGGTYNEQFF
TGCGCCAGCAGCTTGGACTCGGGAGGCACCTACAATGAGCAGTTCTTC
>TRBD1|TRBV19|TRBJ2-1|NA
CASSIVLSGTGYNEQFF
TGTGCCAGTAGTATTGTTCTCTCCGGGACAGGTTACAATGAGCAGTTCTTC
>NA|TRBV16|TRBJ2-5|NA
CASSQSREETQYF
TGTGCCAGCAGCCAATCGAGGGAAGAGACCCAGTACTTC
>TRBD2|TRBV20-1|TRBJ2-7|NA
CSASPLAGAYEQYF
TGCAGTGCTAGTCCTCTAGCGGGAGCCTACGAGCAGTACTTC
>NA|TRBV11-3|TRBJ2-2|once
CASTLLGLDTGELFF
TGTGCCAGCACCCTCCTGGGGCTGGACACCGGGGAGCTGTTTTTT
>NA|TRBV7-3|TRBJ2-5|NA
CASSLGAMETQYF
TGTGCCAGCAGCTTAGGGGCCATGGAGACCCAGTACTTC
>TRBD2|TRBV18|TRBJ2-1|NA
CASSPTQGAGDEQFF
TGTGCCAGCTCGCCAACTCAAGGTGCGGGGGATGAGCAGTTCTTC
>NA|TRBV5-1|TRBJ1-1|NA
CASSSGVAEAFF
TGCGCCAGCAGCTCCGGGGTGGCTGAAGCTTTCTTT
>NA|TRBV5-1|TRBJ1-1|NA
CASSWQAQGNTEAFF
TGCGCCAGCAGCTGGCAGGCACAGGGTAACACTGAAGCTTTCTTT
>TRBD1|TRBV5-1|TRBJ2-1|few
CASSAQLGQGKSNEQFF
TGCGCCAGCAGCGCCCAATTGGGACAGGGGAAATCAAATGAGCAGTTCTTC
>NA|TRBV28|TRBJ2-7|NA
CASSSLQDNLSYEQYF
TGTGCCAGCAGTTCCTTACAGGATAACCTCTCCTACGAGCAGTACTTC
>NA|TRBV21-1|TRBJ1-2|NA
CASTTYRVTNYGYTF
TGTGCCAGCACCACCTACCGGGTAACTAACTATGGCTACACCTTC
>TRBD1|TRBV5-1|TRBJ1-5|NA
CASSLGDSPYQPQHF
TGCGCCAGCAGCTTGGGGGACAGTCCTTATCAGCCCCAGCATTTT
>NA|TRBV25-1|TRBJ2-3|few
CASKKGRVSGDTQYF
TGTGCCAGCAAGAAGGGTAGGGTGAGCGGAGATACGCAGTATTTT
>NA|TRBV5-5|TRBJ2-1|NA
CASSYDTNEQFF
TGTGCCAGCAGCTATGACACCAATGAGCAGTTCTTC
>NA|TRBV7-9|TRBJ2-7|NA
CASSLDSSYEQYF
TGTGCCAGCAGCTTGGACAGCTCCTACGAGCAGTACTTC
>NA|TRBV12-3/TRBV12-4|TRBJ2-1|NA
CASSPRPNEQFF
TGTGCCAGCAGCCCCCGTCCCAATGAGCAGTTCTTC
>TRBD2|TRBV9|TRBJ2-1|NA
CASSYGLAGGAYNEQFF
TGTGCCAGCAGCTATGGACTAGCGGGAGGGGCCTACAATGAGCAGTTCTTC
>TRBD1|TRBV28|TRBJ1-1|NA
CASSLEGRGDTEAFF
TGTGCCAGCAGTTTAGAAGGCAGGGGGGACACTGAAGCTTTCTTT
>TRBD1|TRBV6-4|TRBJ2-4|NA
CASSRRPAQGAAKNIQYF
TGTGCCAGCAGTCGACGACCCGCCCAGGGGGCGGCCAAAAACATTCAGTACTTC
>TRBD2|TRBV9|TRBJ2-1|NA
CASSASPTGGGNEQFF
TGTGCCAGCAGCGCCTCTCCAACGGGAGGTGGAAATGAGCAGTTCTTC
>NA|TRBV6-5|TRBJ1-2|NA
CASRRGTHWYGYTF
TGTGCCAGCAGGCGCGGGACGCACTGGTATGGCTACACCTTC
>NA|TRBV7-6|TRBJ2-2|NA
CASSSLDTGELFF
TGTGCCAGCAGCTCCCTAGACACCGGGGAGCTGTTTTTT
>TRBD1|TRBV19|TRBJ1-4|NA
CASASRTGTNPYEKLFF
TGTGCCAGTGCATCGCGGACAGGAACAAACCCCTATGAAAAACTGTTTTTT
>NA|TRBV2|TRBJ2-7|NA
CASKAQGDSYEQYF
TGTGCCAGCAAGGCACAGGGCGACTCCTACGAGCAGTACTTC
>TRBD2|TRBV11-3|TRBJ2-1|NA
CASSLSGTSGRGGWNEQFF
TGTGCCAGCAGCTTATCCGGGACTAGCGGGAGAGGGGGGTGGAATGAGCAGTTCTTC
>NA|TRBV2|TRBJ1-1|NA
CASRMGGGGPNTEAFF
TGTGCCAGCAGAATGGGGGGGGGCGGACCGAACACTGAAGCTTTCTTT
>NA|TRBV27|TRBJ2-1|NA
CATLRRAGSSYNEQFF
TGTGCCACCCTACGGAGGGCGGGAAGCTCCTACAATGAGCAGTTCTTC
>TRBD2|TRBV7-3|TRBJ2-6|few
CASSLIPTSGSSGANVLTF
TGTGCCAGCAGCTTAATCCCGACTAGCGGGAGCTCTGGGGCCAACGTCCTGACTTTC